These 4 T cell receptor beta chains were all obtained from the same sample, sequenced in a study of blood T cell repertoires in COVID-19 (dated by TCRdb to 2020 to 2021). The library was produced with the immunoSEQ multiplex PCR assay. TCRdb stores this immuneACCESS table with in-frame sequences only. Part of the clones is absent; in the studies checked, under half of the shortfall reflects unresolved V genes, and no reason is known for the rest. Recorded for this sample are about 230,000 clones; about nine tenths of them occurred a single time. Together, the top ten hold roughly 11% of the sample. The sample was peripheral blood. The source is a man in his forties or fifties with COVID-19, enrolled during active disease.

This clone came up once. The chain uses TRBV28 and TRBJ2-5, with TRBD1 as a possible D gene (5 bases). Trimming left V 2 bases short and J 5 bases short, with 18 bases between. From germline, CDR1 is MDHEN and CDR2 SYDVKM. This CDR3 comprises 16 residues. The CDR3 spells CASSLTGRPLGETQYF. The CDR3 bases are TGTGCCAGCAGTTTAACAGGCAGGCCCCTCGGGGAGACCCAGTACTTC.

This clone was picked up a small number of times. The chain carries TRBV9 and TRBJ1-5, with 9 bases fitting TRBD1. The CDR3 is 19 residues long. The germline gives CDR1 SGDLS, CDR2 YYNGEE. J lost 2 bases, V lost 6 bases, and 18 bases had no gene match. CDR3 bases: TGTGCCAGCAAGTACTGGTCCACTGAAAGGGACAGGGGCAATCAGCCCCAGCATTTT. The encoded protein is CASKYWSTERDRGNQPQHF.

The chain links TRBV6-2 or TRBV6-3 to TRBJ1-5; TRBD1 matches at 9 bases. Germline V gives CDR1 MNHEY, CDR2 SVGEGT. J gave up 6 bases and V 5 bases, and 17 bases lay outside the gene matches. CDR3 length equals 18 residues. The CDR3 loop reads CASSPTRDRVFVSQPQHF. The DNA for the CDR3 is TGTGCCAGCAGTCCAACCCGGGACAGGGTATTCGTAAGTCAGCCCCAGCATTTT.

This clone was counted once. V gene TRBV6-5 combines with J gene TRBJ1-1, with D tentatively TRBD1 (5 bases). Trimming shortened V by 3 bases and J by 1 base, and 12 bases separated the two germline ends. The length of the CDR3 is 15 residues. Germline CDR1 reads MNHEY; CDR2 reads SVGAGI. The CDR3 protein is CASSYNWGENTEAFF. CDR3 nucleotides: TGTGCCAGCAGTTATAATTGGGGGGAGAACACTGAAGCTTTCTTT.